This TCR beta chain originates from a study of T cells in Graves' hyperthyroidism and ophthalmopathy. Study-level information: Peripheral blood was drawn at first diagnosis, prior to all treatment. General study findings and limits: Clonotypes that were expanded in thyroid above 0.001 mostly appeared in blood too. Before onset, by a median of about six months, the model predicted ophthalmopathy.

Patients were excluded because of uncontrolled infection, other autoimmune disease, pregnancy or lactation. The source material, RNA transcripts, was used to amplify TCR beta CDR3 regions. HTBI primers drove first-round RT-PCR of the TCR CDR3. Via MiXCR, TCRdb re-called the multiplex PCR reads, giving one row per CDR3 protein. The repertoire holds fewer than 400,000 distinct CDR3 sequences, around 25% seen once, with over 70% in the top ten. Germline loops: CDR1 SGHRS, CDR2 YFSETQ. This CDR3 spans 14 amino acids. Of note for this clonotype: Its antigen is unknown. The junction differs from germline at one of its ends, possibly a read error.

The specimen sequenced was blood. The clonotype was recovered from a man aged 45-60 years with Graves' hyperthyroidism. The chain uses TRBV5-1 and TRBJ1-5; 9 nucleotides agree with TRBD1. CDR3 amino acids: CASSFRDRDQPQHF. The DNA for the CDR3 is TGTGCCAGCAGCTTCCGGGACAGGGATCAGCCCCAGCATTTT.